These 7 T cell receptor beta chains came from one sample sequenced in a study of T and B cells in COVID-19 patients (dated by TCRdb to 2019 to 2021). Genomic DNA extracted from blood, in amounts of about 220-500 ng, served as the starting material for amplifying TRB repertoires. The sample was run on an Illumina MiSeq. Multiplex PCR with BIOMED2 TRB-A/B primer pools was used to amplify the TRB rearrangements. The public reads were reprocessed in TCRdb via fastp at Q25 and MiXCR, keeping in-frame beta chains. Rows matching on CDR3 protein sequence are summarized as one entry with the most common DNA and genes. In this sample the table shows roughly 15,000 distinct CDR3 sequences, 29% of which occur a single time. The top ten clones comprise 6% to 7.5% of the sample. What was sequenced was blood. The receptors come from a human donor who had recovered from COVID-19.

The rearrangement uses TRBV7-2 and TRBJ1-6; 9 bases align to TRBD1. Germline V gene lookup returns CDR1 SGHTA and CDR2 FQGNSA. CDR3 size: 14 residues. Losses at the gene ends were 5 bases for V and 7 bases for J; bases not matched to a gene: 3. The DNA of the CDR3 is TGTGCCAGCAGCCGGACAGGGGTCAATTCACCCCTCCACTTT. It translates to CASSRTGVNSPLHF.

By share, this clonotype counts as medium-sized. This chain uses TRBV5-6 with TRBJ2-7; D may be TRBD1 or TRBD2 (5 bases each). The CDR3 covers 15 residues. V lost 4 bases, J lost 4 bases, and 18 bases lay in between. From germline, CDR1 is SGHDT and CDR2 YYEEEE. The CDR3 reads CASSLRDLNPYEQYF. CDR3 DNA sequence: TGTGCCAGCAGCCTCCGGGACCTCAATCCTTACGAGCAGTACTTC.

This clonotype is deemed medium-sized (0.01 to 0.1%). The chain uses TRBV29-1 and TRBJ2-7; 10 nucleotides agree with TRBD1. The trim removed 4 bases at V and 3 bases at J, leaving 0 bases unmatched. CDR3 length equals 12 residues. Per the germline V gene, CDR1 is SQVTM and CDR2 is ANQGSEA. The CDR3 spells CSVGDRGYEQYF. The CDR3 DNA sequence: TGCAGCGTTGGGGACAGGGGCTACGAGCAGTACTTC.

This clonotype was observed a handful of times. The chain links TRBV15 to TRBJ1-4; weak D call: TRBD1 (5 bases). CDR1 is LNHNV, CDR2 YYDKDF, per germline (reference sequence). The CDR3 is 15 residues long. Trimming took off 0 bases at V and 8 bases at J, with 13 bases between the two ends. CDR3 loop: CATSRDGGDIEKLFF. Here the CDR3 DNA reads TGTGCCACCAGCAGAGATGGGGGGGATATCGAAAAACTGTTTTTT.

J is TRBJ1-5 and V is TRBV6-5; D is ambiguous. This CDR3 contains 15 residues. Germline V gene sequence: CDR1 MNHEY, CDR2 SVGAGI. V gave up 5 bases and J gave up 2 bases, with 13 bases separating them. CDR3 region: CASSHPPPGNQPQHF. The CDR3 nucleotides read TGTGCCAGCAGTCACCCTCCTCCGGGCAATCAGCCCCAGCATTTT.

J is TRBJ2-7 and V is TRBV5-5, with 8 bases matching TRBD1. CDR3 length: 12 residues. In germline, CDR1 is SGHKS, CDR2 YYEKEE (reference sequence). Trimming removed 4 bases from V and 5 bases from J; junction bases left unmatched: 2. In DNA form, the CDR3 reads TGTGCCAGCAGCCCGGACAGGGACGAGCAGTACTTC. It yields the protein CASSPDRDEQYF.

As to this clonotype: Compared with germline, one end of the junction differs, possibly owing to a read error. The rearrangement uses TRBV5-6 and TRBJ1-2; possible D gene TRBD1, 5 bases. The germline V gene encodes CDR1 SGHDT and CDR2 YYEEEE. This CDR3 spans 12 amino acids. For the CDR3, the DNA is TGTGCCAGGAGCTTGGCCAGGGTTGGCTACACCTTC. Its protein is CARSLARVGYTF. The full variable domain, with the rest looked up from reference TRBV5-6 and TRBJ1-2, is DAGVTQSPTHLIKTRGQQVTLRCSPKSGHDTVSWYQQALGQGPQFIFQYYEEEERQRGNFPDRFSGHQFPNYSSELNVNALLLGDSALYLCARSLARVGYTFGSGTRLTVV.